This record covers a single T cell receptor beta chain. This sample is drawn from a study of T cell changes during pregnancy in multiple sclerosis. The germline V and J ends were trimmed by 2 bases and 3 bases, with 12 bases remaining between them. The V gene's germline CDR1 is SGHRS and CDR2 YFSETQ. This CDR3 contains 14 residues. The table came from immunoSEQ multiplex PCR; TCRdb's copy has only in-frame clones and leaves some out. This table holds about 87,000 clones, 93% found once. The TCR sequence derives from a female donor in good health, enrolled as a control in a pregnancy study. Source: peripheral blood, taken in the third trimester of pregnancy. This chain joins TRBV5-1 and TRBJ2-7; D remains unclear. CDR3 in DNA: TGCGCCAGCAGCTTTTACCCCCCAGGCTACGAGCAGTACTTC. Amino acid sequence: CASSFYPPGYEQYF.